This T cell receptor beta chain was profiled in a study of shared T cell receptors in the human thymus. Data came from immunoSEQ multiplex PCR; TCRdb stores just in-frame clones and leaves some out. The sample yields 550,000 to 800,000 clones, approximately 83% seen once. Separately, the same data were catalogued under a study of human thymus T cells. That work adds: The sample donors, healthy Finnish infants, were having corrective surgery for congenital heart defects.

The source material was thymocytes. The TCR comes from a girl under three years old with a congenital heart defect.

The chain's CDR3 is CASSETRDRGTDTQYF. DNA for the CDR3: TGCGCCAGCAGTGAGACCCGGGACAGGGGCACAGATACGCAGTATTTT. J is TRBJ2-3 and V is TRBV10-1, with 9 bases fitting TRBD1. With V trimmed by 2 bases and J by 1 base, 4 bases remained unmatched. The germline gives CDR1 WNHNN, CDR2 SYGVQD (reference sequence). There are 16 residues in the CDR3.